The entry that follows covers one TCR beta chain sequence. Its antigen remains unidentified. TCRdb's copy holds only in-frame clones and misses some; the assay was immunoSEQ multiplex PCR. The sample records 30,000 to 35,000 clones, around 72% being singletons. CDR1 and CDR2 from the germline V gene are SGHVS and FNYEAQ. The trim removed 1 base at V and 4 bases at J, leaving 6 bases unmatched. The CDR3 is 16 amino acids. The sample belongs to a study of vaccination effects on CD4 cells after COVID-19. Study at large: Researchers drew samples from a few convalescent patients early and late after vaccination.

Investigators separated out CD4+ T cells once around eleven days of culture had passed. A PCR test confirmed that the person had SARS-CoV-2 infection between March and December 2020. It was two doses of either the BNT162b2 or mRNA-1273 vaccine that participants received. Half-medium changes using IL-2 medium occurred on days 3 and 7. This sample comprised CD4+ T cells from PBMCs cultured without peptide, obtained after COVID-19 vaccination. The V and J genes are TRBV7-6 and TRBJ2-7; 11 bases fit TRBD1. The receptor was derived from a human donor who had a prior SARS-CoV-2 infection. The CDR3: CASSLEEGQGVYEQYF. DNA for the CDR3: TGTGCCAGCAGCTTAGAAGAGGGACAGGGGGTGTACGAGCAGTACTTC.